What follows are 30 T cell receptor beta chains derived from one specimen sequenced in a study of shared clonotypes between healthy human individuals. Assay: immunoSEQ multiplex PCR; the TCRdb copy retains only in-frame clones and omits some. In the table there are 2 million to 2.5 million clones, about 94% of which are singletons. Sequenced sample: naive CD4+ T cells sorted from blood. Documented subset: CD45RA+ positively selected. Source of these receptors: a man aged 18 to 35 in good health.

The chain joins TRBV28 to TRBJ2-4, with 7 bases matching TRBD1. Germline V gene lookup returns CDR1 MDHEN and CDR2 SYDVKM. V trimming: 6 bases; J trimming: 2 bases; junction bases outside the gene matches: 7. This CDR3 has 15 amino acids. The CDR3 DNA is TGTGCCAGCAGCCGACAGGGCAAGACCAAAAACATTCAGTACTTC. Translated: CASSRQGKTKNIQYF. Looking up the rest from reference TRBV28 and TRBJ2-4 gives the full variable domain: DVKVTQSSRYLVKRTGEKVFLECVQDMDHENMFWYRQDPGLGLRLIYFSYDVKMKEKGDIPEGYSVSREKKERFSLILESASTNQTSMYLCASSRQGKTKNIQYFGAGTRLSVL.

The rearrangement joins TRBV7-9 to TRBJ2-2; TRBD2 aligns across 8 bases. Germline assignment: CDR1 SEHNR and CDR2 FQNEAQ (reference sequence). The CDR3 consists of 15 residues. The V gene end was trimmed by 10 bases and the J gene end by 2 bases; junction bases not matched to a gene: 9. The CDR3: CAKKSGSDNTGELFF. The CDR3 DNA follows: TGTGCCAAAAAAAGCGGGAGTGATAACACCGGGGAGCTGTTTTTT. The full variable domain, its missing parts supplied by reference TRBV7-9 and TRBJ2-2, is DTGVSQNPRHKITKRGQNVTFRCDPISEHNRLYWYRQTLGQGPEFLTYFQNEAQLEKSRLLSDRFSAERPKGSFSTLEIQRTEQGDSAMYLCAKKSGSDNTGELFFGEGSRLTVL.

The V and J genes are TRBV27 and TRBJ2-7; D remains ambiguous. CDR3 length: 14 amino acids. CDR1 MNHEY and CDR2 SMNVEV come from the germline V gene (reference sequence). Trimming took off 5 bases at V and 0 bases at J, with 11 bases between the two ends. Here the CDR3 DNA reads TGTGCCAGCAGTCCGGCAGAGAGCTCCTACGAGCAGTACTTC. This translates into CASSPAESSYEQYF.

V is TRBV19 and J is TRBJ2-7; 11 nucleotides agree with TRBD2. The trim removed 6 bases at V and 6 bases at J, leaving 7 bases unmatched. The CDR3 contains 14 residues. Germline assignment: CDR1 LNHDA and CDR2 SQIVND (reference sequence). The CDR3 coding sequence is TGTGCCAGTAGCGATACCGGACTAGCGGGCGAGCAGTACTTC. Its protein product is CASSDTGLAGEQYF.

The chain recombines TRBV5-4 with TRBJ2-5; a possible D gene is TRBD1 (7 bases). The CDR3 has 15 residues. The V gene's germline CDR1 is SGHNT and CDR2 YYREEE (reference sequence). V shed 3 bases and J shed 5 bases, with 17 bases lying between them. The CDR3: CASSWWTGGGETQYF. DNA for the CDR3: TGTGCCAGCAGCTGGTGGACAGGAGGGGGGGAGACCCAGTACTTC. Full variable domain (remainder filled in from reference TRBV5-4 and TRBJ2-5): ETGVTQSPTHLIKTRGQQVTLRCSSQSGHNTVSWYQQALGQGPQFIFQYYREEENGRGNFPPRFSGLQFPNYSSELNVNALELDDSALYLCASSWWTGGGETQYFGPGTRLLVL.

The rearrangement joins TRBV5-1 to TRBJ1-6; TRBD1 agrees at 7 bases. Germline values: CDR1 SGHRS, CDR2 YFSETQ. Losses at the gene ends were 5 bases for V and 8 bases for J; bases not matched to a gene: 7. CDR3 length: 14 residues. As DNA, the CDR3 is TGCGCCAGCAGTTTTGACAGGGTATATTCACCCCTCCACTTT. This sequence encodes CASSFDRVYSPLHF.

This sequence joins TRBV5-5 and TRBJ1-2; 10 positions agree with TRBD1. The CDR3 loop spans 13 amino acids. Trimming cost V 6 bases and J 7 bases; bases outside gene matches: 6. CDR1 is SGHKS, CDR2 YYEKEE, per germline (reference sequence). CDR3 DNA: TGTGCCAGCACCCTGGGACAGGGGCTTGGCTACACCTTC. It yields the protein CASTLGQGLGYTF.

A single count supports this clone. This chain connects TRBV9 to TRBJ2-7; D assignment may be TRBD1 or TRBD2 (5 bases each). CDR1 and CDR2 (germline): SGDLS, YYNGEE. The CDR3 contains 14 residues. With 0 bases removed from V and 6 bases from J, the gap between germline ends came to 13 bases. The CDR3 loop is CASSVVGQGREQYF. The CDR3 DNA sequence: TGTGCCAGCAGCGTAGTTGGGCAGGGACGCGAGCAGTACTTC.

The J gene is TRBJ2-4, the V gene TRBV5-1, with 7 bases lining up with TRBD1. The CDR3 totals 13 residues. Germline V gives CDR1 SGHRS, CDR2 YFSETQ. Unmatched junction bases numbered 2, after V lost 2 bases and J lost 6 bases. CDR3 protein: CASSFAGGNIQYF. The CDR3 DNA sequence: TGCGCCAGCAGCTTTGCAGGGGGAAACATTCAGTACTTC.

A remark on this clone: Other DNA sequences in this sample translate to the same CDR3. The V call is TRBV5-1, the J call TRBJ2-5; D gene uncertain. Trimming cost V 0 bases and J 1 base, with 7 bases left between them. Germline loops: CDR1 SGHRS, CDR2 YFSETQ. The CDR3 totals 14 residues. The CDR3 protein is CASSLGSPQETQYF. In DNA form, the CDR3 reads TGCGCCAGCAGCTTGGGTAGCCCCCAAGAGACCCAGTACTTC.

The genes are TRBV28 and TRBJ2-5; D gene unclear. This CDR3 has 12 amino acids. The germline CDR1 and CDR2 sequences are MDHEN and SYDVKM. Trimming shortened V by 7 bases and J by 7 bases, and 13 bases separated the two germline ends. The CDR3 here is CASKVPLGTQYF. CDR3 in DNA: TGTGCCAGCAAAGTACCTCTCGGGACCCAGTACTTC.

The CDR3 loop is CASSLWNTGELFF. CDR3 nucleotide sequence: TGTGCCAGCAGCTTATGGAACACCGGGGAGCTGTTTTTT. The chain combines TRBV7-6 with TRBJ2-2; D not resolved. The CDR3 length is 13 residues. Trimming left V 2 bases short and J 1 base short, with 2 bases between. CDR1 is SGHVS, CDR2 FNYEAQ, per germline. The variable domain in full, completed from reference TRBV7-6 and TRBJ2-2, reads GAGVSQSPRYKVTKRGQDVALRCDPISGHVSLYWYRQALGQGPEFLTYFNYEAQQDKSGLPNDRFSAERPEGSISTLTIQRTEQRDSAMYRCASSLWNTGELFFGEGSRLTVL.

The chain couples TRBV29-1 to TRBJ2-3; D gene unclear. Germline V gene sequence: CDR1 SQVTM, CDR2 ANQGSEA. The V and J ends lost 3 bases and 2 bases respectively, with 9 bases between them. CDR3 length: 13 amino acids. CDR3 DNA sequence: TGCAGCGTTGAGCGAGACGACACAGATACGCAGTATTTT. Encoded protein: CSVERDDTDTQYF.

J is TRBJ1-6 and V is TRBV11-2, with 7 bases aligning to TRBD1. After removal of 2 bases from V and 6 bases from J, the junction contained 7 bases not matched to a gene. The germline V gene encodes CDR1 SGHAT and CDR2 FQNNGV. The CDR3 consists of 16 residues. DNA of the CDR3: TGTGCCAGCAGCTTAATAGGGGGCGTCGGTAATTCACCCCTCCACTTT. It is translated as CASSLIGGVGNSPLHF. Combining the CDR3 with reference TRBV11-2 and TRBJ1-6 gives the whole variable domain EAGVAQSPRYKIIEKRQSVAFWCNPISGHATLYWYQQILGQGPKLLIQFQNNGVVDDSQLPKDRFSAERLKGVDSTLKIQPAKLEDSAVYLCASSLIGGVGNSPLHFGNGTRLTVT.

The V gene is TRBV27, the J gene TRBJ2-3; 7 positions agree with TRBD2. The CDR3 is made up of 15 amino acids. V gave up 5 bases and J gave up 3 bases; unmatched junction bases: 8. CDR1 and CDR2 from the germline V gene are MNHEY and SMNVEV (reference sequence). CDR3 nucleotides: TGTGCCAGCAGTCAGCGGGGCCGGCAGACAGATACGCAGTATTTT. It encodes CASSQRGRQTDTQYF.

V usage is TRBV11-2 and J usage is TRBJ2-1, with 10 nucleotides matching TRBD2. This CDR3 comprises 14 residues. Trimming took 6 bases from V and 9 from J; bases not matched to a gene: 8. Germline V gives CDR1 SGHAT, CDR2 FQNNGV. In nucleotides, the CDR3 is TGTGCCAGCAGACCAGCGGGAGGGCCGAGTGAGCAGTTCTTC. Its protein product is CASRPAGGPSEQFF.

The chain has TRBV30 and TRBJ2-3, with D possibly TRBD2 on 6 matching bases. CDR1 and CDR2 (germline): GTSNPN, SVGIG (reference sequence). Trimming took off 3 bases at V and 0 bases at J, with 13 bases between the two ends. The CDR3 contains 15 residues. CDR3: CAWSRDGTSTDTQYF. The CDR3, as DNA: TGTGCCTGGAGCAGAGACGGGACTAGCACAGATACGCAGTATTTT. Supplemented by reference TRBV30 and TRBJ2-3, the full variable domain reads SQTIHQWPATLVQPVGSPLSLECTVEGTSNPNLYWYRQAAGRGLQLLFYSVGIGQISSEVPQNLSASRPQDRQFILSSKKLLLSDSGFYLCAWSRDGTSTDTQYFGPGTRLTVL.

CDR3 DNA: TGTGCCGTGCGCTCGGGACAGGGAAGGACAGATACGCAGTATTTT. As protein: CAVRSGQGRTDTQYF. The V call is TRBV10-3, the J call TRBJ2-3, with TRBD1 matching over 9 bases. The CDR3 is 15 amino acids. Germline V gives CDR1 ENHRY, CDR2 SYGVKD. Trimming at V came to 11 bases and at J to 3 bases, leaving 12 bases not matched to a gene.

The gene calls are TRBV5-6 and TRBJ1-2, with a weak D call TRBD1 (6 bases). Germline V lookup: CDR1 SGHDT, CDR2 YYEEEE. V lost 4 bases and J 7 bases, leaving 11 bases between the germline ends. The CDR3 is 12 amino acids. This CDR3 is CASSLQGTGYTF. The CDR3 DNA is TGTGCCAGCAGCCTACAGGGAACTGGCTACACCTTC.

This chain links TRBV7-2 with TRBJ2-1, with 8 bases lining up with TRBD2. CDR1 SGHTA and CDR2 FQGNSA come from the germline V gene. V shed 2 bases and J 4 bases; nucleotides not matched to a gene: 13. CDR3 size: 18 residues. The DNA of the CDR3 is TGTGCCAGCAGCTTACGGTACCCCGGGGCTAGCGGGTACAATGAGCAGTTCTTC. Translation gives CASSLRYPGASGYNEQFF.

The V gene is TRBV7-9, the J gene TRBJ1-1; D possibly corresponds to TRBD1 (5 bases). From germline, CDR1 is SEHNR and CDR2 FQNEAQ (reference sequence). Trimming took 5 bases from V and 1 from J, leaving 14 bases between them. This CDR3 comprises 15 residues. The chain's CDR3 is CASSRWGRENTEAFF. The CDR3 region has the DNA TGTGCCAGCAGCCGTTGGGGGAGGGAGAACACTGAAGCTTTCTTT.

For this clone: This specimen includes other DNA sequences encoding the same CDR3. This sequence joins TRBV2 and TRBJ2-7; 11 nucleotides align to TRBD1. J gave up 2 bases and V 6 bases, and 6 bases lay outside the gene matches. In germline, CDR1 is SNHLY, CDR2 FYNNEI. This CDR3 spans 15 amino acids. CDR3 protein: CASSAGTGGTYEQYF. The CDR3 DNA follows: TGTGCCAGCAGCGCGGGGACAGGGGGGACCTACGAGCAGTACTTC.

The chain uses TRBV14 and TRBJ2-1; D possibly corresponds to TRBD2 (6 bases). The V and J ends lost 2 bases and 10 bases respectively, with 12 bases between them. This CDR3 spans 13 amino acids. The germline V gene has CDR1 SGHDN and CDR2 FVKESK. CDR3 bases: TGTGCCAGCAGCCAACGGTTAACTAGCGAGCAGTTCTTC. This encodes CASSQRLTSEQFF.

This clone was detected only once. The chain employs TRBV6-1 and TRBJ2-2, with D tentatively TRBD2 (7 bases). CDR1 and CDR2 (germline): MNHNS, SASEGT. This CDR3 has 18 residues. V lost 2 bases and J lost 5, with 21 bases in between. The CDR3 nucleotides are TGTGCCAGCAGTGAACCCCTTGGGAGGGGGTACGTAACCGGGGAGCTGTTTTTT. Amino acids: CASSEPLGRGYVTGELFF.

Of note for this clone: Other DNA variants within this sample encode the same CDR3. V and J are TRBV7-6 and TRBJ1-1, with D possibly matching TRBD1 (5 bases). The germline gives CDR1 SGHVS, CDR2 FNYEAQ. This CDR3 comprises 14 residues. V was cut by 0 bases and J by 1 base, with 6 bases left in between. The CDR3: CASSLAGGNTEAFF. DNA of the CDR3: TGTGCCAGCAGCTTAGCGGGGGGGAACACTGAAGCTTTCTTT.

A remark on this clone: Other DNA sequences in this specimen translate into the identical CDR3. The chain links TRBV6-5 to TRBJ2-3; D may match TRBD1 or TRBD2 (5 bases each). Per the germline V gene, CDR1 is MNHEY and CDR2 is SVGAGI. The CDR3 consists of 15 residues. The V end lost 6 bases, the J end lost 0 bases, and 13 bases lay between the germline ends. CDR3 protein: CASSRQGASTDTQYF. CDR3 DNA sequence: TGTGCCAGCAGCCGCCAGGGAGCCAGCACAGATACGCAGTATTTT.

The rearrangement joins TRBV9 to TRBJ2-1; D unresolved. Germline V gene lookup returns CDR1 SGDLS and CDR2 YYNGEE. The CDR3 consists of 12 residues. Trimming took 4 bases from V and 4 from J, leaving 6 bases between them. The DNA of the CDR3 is TGTGCCAGCAGCTCGGCTTACAATGAGCAGTTCTTC. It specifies CASSSAYNEQFF.

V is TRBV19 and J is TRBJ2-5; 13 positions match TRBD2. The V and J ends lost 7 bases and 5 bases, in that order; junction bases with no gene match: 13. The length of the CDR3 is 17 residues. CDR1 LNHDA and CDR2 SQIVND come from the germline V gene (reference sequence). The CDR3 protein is CASTPTGLAGAGETQYF. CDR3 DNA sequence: TGTGCCAGTACCCCGACTGGACTAGCGGGGGCGGGGGAGACCCAGTACTTC.

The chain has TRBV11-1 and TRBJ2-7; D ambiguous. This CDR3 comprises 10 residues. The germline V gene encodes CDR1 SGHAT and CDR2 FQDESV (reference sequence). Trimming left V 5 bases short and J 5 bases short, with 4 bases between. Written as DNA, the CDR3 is TGTGCCAGCAGCGGGAACGAGCAGTACTTC. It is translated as CASSGNEQYF.

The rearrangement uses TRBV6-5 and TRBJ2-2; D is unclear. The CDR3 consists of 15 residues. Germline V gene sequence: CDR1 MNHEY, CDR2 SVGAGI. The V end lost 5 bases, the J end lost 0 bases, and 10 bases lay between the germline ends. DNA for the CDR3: TGTGCCAGCAGTCAGGCCCTTTCGAACACCGGGGAGCTGTTTTTT. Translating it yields CASSQALSNTGELFF.